The 25 T cell receptor beta chains below were found in one sample sequenced in a study of blood T cell repertoires in COVID-19. Libraries were prepared by immunoSEQ multiplex PCR; TCRdb keeps only in-frame clonotypes and omits some of them. The repertoire holds about 140,000 clones, with approximately 85% as singletons. The sequenced material came from peripheral blood. These receptors were collected from a man aged 50-59 years with acute or convalescent COVID-19.

The chain carries TRBV9 and TRBJ1-4; D remains unclear. Deletions cut 0 bases from V and 7 bases from J, with 10 bases between. Germline V gene data show CDR1 as SGDLS and CDR2 as YYNGEE. This CDR3 region has 14 residues. Here the CDR3 reads CASSVGATLEKLFF. The CDR3 region has the DNA TGTGCCAGCAGCGTAGGGGCCACACTTGAAAAACTGTTTTTT.

The rearrangement joins TRBV19 to TRBJ2-1; 10 positions agree with TRBD2. Germline V gene data show CDR1 as LNHDA and CDR2 as SQIVND (reference sequence). The CDR3 loop spans 14 amino acids. Unmatched junction bases numbered 8, after V lost 8 bases and J lost 7 bases. The CDR3 protein is CASAGLAERNEQFF. The CDR3 nucleotides are TGTGCCAGTGCTGGACTAGCGGAACGGAATGAGCAGTTCTTC. Full variable domain (remainder filled in from reference TRBV19 and TRBJ2-1): DGGITQSPKYLFRKEGQNVTLSCEQNLNHDAMYWYRQDPGQGLRLIYYSQIVNDFQKGDIAEGYSVSREKKESFPLTVTSAQKNPTAFYLCASAGLAERNEQFFGPGTRLTVL.

The chain links TRBV27 to TRBJ2-3, with D unresolved. The CDR3 spans 14 residues. Germline lookup yields CDR1 MNHEY and CDR2 SMNVEV (reference sequence). The ends were cut back, 7 bases at V and 6 bases at J, with 17 bases in the middle. For the CDR3, the DNA is TGTGCCAGCAACCCCTTGGCCCGCAGGGATACGCAGTATTTT. This encodes CASNPLARRDTQYF.

The chain carries TRBV5-1 and TRBJ2-7; tentative D call: TRBD1 (6 bases). Trimming removed 3 bases from V and 2 bases from J, with 15 bases in between. Germline V gene lookup returns CDR1 SGHRS and CDR2 YFSETQ. The CDR3 length is 15 residues. The CDR3: CASSSLTGNAYEQYF. The CDR3 DNA sequence: TGCGCCAGCAGCTCCCTGACAGGAAACGCCTACGAGCAGTACTTC.

This clone was found a few times. The rearrangement uses TRBV2 and TRBJ2-2; 7 positions match TRBD1. Germline values: CDR1 SNHLY, CDR2 FYNNEI. Unmatched junction bases numbered 6, after V lost 5 bases and J lost 3 bases. The CDR3 contains 15 residues. CDR3: CASSPRQGDTGELFF. CDR3 DNA: TGTGCCAGCAGTCCCCGACAGGGAGACACCGGGGAGCTGTTTTTT.

The rearrangement uses TRBV9 and TRBJ1-3, with a weak D call TRBD1 (5 bases). The V gene lost 1 base and the J gene lost 3 bases, with 11 bases spanning the gap. The CDR3 spans 15 residues. Germline V gene lookup returns CDR1 SGDLS and CDR2 YYNGEE. CDR3 protein: CASSVRWGSGNTIYF. CDR3 nucleotide sequence: TGTGCCAGCAGCGTAAGGTGGGGCAGTGGAAACACCATATATTTT.

The rearrangement links TRBV6-1 to TRBJ1-2; 8 nucleotides match TRBD1. The J segment lost 4 bases and the V segment lost 2 bases, leaving 6 bases of the junction unmatched. This CDR3 has 15 amino acids. The germline CDR1 and CDR2 sequences are MNHNS and SASEGT. The CDR3 here is CASSERTGRVYGYTF. CDR3 sequence (DNA): TGTGCCAGCAGTGAAAGGACAGGGAGGGTCTATGGCTACACCTTC.

The CDR3 region is CASSYSTRAGETQYF. CDR3 coding DNA: TGTGCCAGCAGTTACTCGACGAGGGCCGGGGAGACCCAGTACTTC. The chain has TRBV6-5 and TRBJ2-5; the D gene is possibly TRBD2 (5 bases). Trimming shortened V by 0 bases and J by 5 bases, and 13 bases separated the two germline ends. The germline V gene encodes CDR1 MNHEY and CDR2 SVGAGI. This CDR3 contains 15 residues.

V is TRBV9 and J is TRBJ2-7; tentatively, D is TRBD1 (7 bases). CDR1 and CDR2 from the germline V gene are SGDLS and YYNGEE. V shed 4 bases and J shed 7 bases, with 15 bases lying between them. The CDR3 is made up of 13 amino acids. The CDR3 nucleotides are TGTGCCAGCAGCCCCCAGGGGGGCCGAGAGCAGTACTTC. This translates into CASSPQGGREQYF.

The V and J genes are TRBV7-9 and TRBJ1-5; D not resolved. Per the germline V gene, CDR1 is SEHNR and CDR2 is FQNEAQ (reference sequence). Trimming left V 7 bases short and J 3 bases short, with 13 bases between. This CDR3 spans 14 amino acids. The CDR3 region is CASNTGRDNQPQHF. The DNA of the CDR3 is TGTGCCAGCAACACGGGGAGGGACAATCAGCCCCAGCATTTT.

V is TRBV9 and J is TRBJ2-1, with D perhaps TRBD2 (7 bases). CDR1 and CDR2 from the germline V gene are SGDLS and YYNGEE. CDR3 length: 17 residues. V lost 4 bases and J lost 0, with 17 bases in between. For the CDR3, the DNA is TGTGCCAGCAGCTTCAGGGGAGCGGGACGCTCCTACAATGAGCAGTTCTTC. It specifies CASSFRGAGRSYNEQFF.

The chain joins TRBV4-2 to TRBJ1-3, with a possible D match to TRBD1 (5 bases). Trimming took 3 bases from V and 4 from J, leaving 13 bases between them. The CDR3 loop spans 15 amino acids. CDR1 and CDR2 from the germline V gene are LGHNA and YNFKEQ. The CDR3: CASSHSRVSGNTIYF. CDR3 DNA: TGTGCCAGCAGCCATAGCAGGGTTTCCGGAAACACCATATATTTT.

V gene TRBV28 combines with J gene TRBJ1-1; D is ambiguous. The CDR3 extends over 15 amino acids. Trimming took 6 bases from V and 5 from J, leaving 19 bases between them. The germline CDR1 and CDR2 sequences are MDHEN and SYDVKM. The CDR3 region is CASSSSSDPRTEAFF. CDR3 bases: TGTGCCAGCAGCTCCAGCTCTGACCCGCGGACTGAAGCTTTCTTT.

The chain is built from TRBV19 and TRBJ1-6; TRBD1 matches 7 bases. V lost 5 bases, J lost 8 bases, and 9 bases stayed unmatched. The CDR3 runs to 15 residues. Germline CDR1 reads LNHDA; CDR2 reads SQIVND (reference sequence). CDR3 protein: CASSSQTGSDSPLHF. DNA for the CDR3: TGTGCCAGTAGTTCCCAGACAGGGTCAGATTCACCCCTCCACTTT. Drawing the rest from reference TRBV19 and TRBJ1-6, the complete variable domain is DGGITQSPKYLFRKEGQNVTLSCEQNLNHDAMYWYRQDPGQGLRLIYYSQIVNDFQKGDIAEGYSVSREKKESFPLTVTSAQKNPTAFYLCASSSQTGSDSPLHFGNGTRLTVT.

CDR3 nucleotide sequence: TGTGCCAGCAGAAATAGCGGGAGCCAAGAGACCCAGTACTTC. It encodes CASRNSGSQETQYF. This chain connects TRBV11-2 to TRBJ2-5; TRBD2 matches at 9 bases. Germline CDR1 reads SGHAT; CDR2 reads FQNNGV. The CDR3 extends over 14 amino acids. V lost 6 bases to trimming and J lost 1 base; unmatched junction nucleotides: 3.

The chain links TRBV6-2 or TRBV6-3 to TRBJ1-1; 10 bases align to TRBD1. Germline V gene data show CDR1 as MNHEY and CDR2 as SVGEGT. The CDR3 runs 13 residues. The V and J ends lost 4 bases and 5 bases, in that order; junction bases with no gene match: 1. CDR3 DNA sequence: TGTGCCAGCAGTTGGACAGGGGGGACTGAAGCTTTCTTT. Its translation: CASSWTGGTEAFF.

The chain couples TRBV10-3 to TRBJ2-3; TRBD2 matches at 14 bases. V trimming: 9 bases; J trimming: 1 base; junction bases outside the gene matches: 6. There are 16 residues in the CDR3. Germline CDR1 and CDR2: ENHRY and SYGVKD. Written as DNA, the CDR3 is TGTGCCATTCGAACGACTAGCGGGAGGGGCACAGATACGCAGTATTTT. Translated, it gives CAIRTTSGRGTDTQYF.

V usage is TRBV7-3 and J usage is TRBJ1-2; D perhaps matches TRBD1 (5 bases). The CDR3 sequence is 14 residues long. CDR1 and CDR2 (germline): SGHTA, FQGTGA. Trimming left V 0 bases short and J 7 bases short, with 12 bases between. The CDR3 loop reads CASSLTPGGGGYTF. For the CDR3, the DNA is TGTGCCAGCAGCTTAACGCCGGGGGGAGGTGGCTACACCTTC.

The DNA for the CDR3 is TGTGCCATCAGTGACGACAGTAGCTATGGCTACACCTTC. It translates to CAISDDSSYGYTF. V and J are TRBV10-3 and TRBJ1-2; D is possibly TRBD1 (5 bases). There are 13 residues in the CDR3. CDR1 and CDR2 from the germline V gene are ENHRY and SYGVKD. Trimming removed 3 bases at V and 4 bases at J, with 9 bases between.

The chain carries TRBV5-6 and TRBJ1-2; the D is unclear. The CDR3 has 13 amino acids. Germline CDR1 reads SGHDT; CDR2 reads YYEEEE. Deletions cut 0 bases from V and 4 bases from J, with 7 bases between. The CDR3 region has the DNA TGTGCCAGCAGCTTGGAGACTCTCTATGGCTACACCTTC. Translated, it gives CASSLETLYGYTF. The variable domain in full, with the rest retrieved from reference TRBV5-6 and TRBJ1-2, is DAGVTQSPTHLIKTRGQQVTLRCSPKSGHDTVSWYQQALGQGPQFIFQYYEEEERQRGNFPDRFSGHQFPNYSSELNVNALLLGDSALYLCASSLETLYGYTFGSGTRLTVV.

The V call is TRBV6-5, the J call TRBJ2-5; 10 positions match TRBD1. Germline CDR1 MNHEY, CDR2 SVGAGI. This CDR3 has 15 amino acids. After removal of 2 bases from V and 7 bases from J, the junction contained 7 bases not matched to a gene. CDR3 nucleotides: TGTGCCAGCAGTTACCCGGGACAGGGGTCATGGACCCAGTACTTC. Protein sequence: CASSYPGQGSWTQYF.

This chain connects TRBV9 to TRBJ2-7, with D perhaps matching TRBD1 (5 bases). The CDR3 is 12 residues long. V was trimmed by 3 bases and J by 6 bases, leaving 10 bases between them. CDR1 SGDLS and CDR2 YYNGEE come from the germline V gene. The CDR3 loop is CASSATGREQYF. CDR3 sequence (DNA): TGTGCCAGCAGCGCTACAGGTCGCGAGCAGTACTTC. Together with reference TRBV9 and TRBJ2-7, the CDR3 gives the full variable domain: DSGVTQTPKHLITATGQRVTLRCSPRSGDLSVYWYQQSLDQGLQFLIQYYNGEERAKGNILERFSAQQFPDLHSELNLSSLELGDSALYFCASSATGREQYFGPGTRLTVT.

Here the CDR3 reads CASSYSTGESFGYTF. The DNA of the CDR3 is TGTGCCAGCAGCTATTCGACAGGGGAGTCGTTCGGCTACACCTTC. V and J are TRBV7-9 and TRBJ1-2; 8 nucleotides match TRBD1. Unmatched junction bases numbered 12, after V lost 4 bases and J lost 8 bases. Germline lookup yields CDR1 SEHNR and CDR2 FQNEAQ (reference sequence). The CDR3 sequence is 15 residues long.

The chain is built from TRBV4-1 and TRBJ2-7; the match to TRBD1 covers 9 bases. The CDR3 is 14 amino acids. V dropped 0 bases and J dropped 9; count of bases not matched to a gene: 6. Germline loops: CDR1 MGHRA, CDR2 YSYEKL. The CDR3 DNA reads as TGCGCCAGCAGCCAAGATAGGGACAGGGCTGGGCAGTACTTC. It specifies CASSQDRDRAGQYF.

The CDR3: CASSQAGLAGGGQETQYF. The CDR3 DNA reads as TGTGCCAGCAGCCAAGCGGGACTAGCGGGGGGGGGCCAAGAGACCCAGTACTTC. The chain recombines TRBV4-2 with TRBJ2-5; 16 bases fit TRBD2. The CDR3 sequence is 18 residues long. V shed 1 base and J 1 base; nucleotides not matched to a gene: 3. Per germline, CDR1 LGHNA and CDR2 YNFKEQ.